This T cell receptor beta chain was found in a study of blood T cell repertoires in COVID-19. The repertoire was sequenced with immunoSEQ multiplex PCR; TCRdb's copy has only in-frame clones and lacks some. The table records about 130,000 clones, around four fifths of them present only once. Input material: PBMCs or T cells enriched from blood (not recorded which). The receptor comes from a woman aged 45-60 years who had recovered from COVID-19.

The CDR3 spells CASSESSGANEQFF. In nucleotides, the CDR3 is TGTGCCAGCAGTGAGTCTAGCGGTGCCAATGAGCAGTTCTTC. The chain combines TRBV2 with TRBJ2-1; 7 nucleotides match TRBD2. Losses at the gene ends were 3 bases for V and 6 bases for J; bases not matched to a gene: 5. Germline CDR1 and CDR2: SNHLY and FYNNEI. The CDR3 has 14 amino acids.